This is a list of T cell receptor beta chains from one sample in a study of T cells after yellow fever vaccination. One entry per CDR3 protein results from TCRdb running MiXCR on the 5' RACE reads. Of tens of thousands of distinct CDR3 sequences in the sample, more than 5.5% are singletons; the top ten hold under 45%. The sample here was CD8+ T cells sorted from PBMCs, taken less than 6 days after the first yellow fever vaccination. The receptor source for this set is a man between 18 and 29 years old who received the YFV17D yellow fever vaccine. Each CDR3 is given with its conserved first and last residue. A D gene is named only where the DNA matches it firmly. The size field is filled for only some rows; it gives once, few, many or a size class.

V	J	D	size	CDR3	DNA
TRBV7-2	TRBJ2-3	-	many	CASSSTVTDTQYF	TGTGCCAGCAGCTCGACAGTCACAGATACGCAGTATTTT
TRBV30	TRBJ2-2	TRBD1	few	CAWIRGTVYTGELFF	TGTGCCTGGATTAGGGGGACAGTATACACCGGGGAGCTGTTTTTT
TRBV7-9	TRBJ1-2	-	many	CASSQWAVQGYTF	TGTGCCAGCAGCCAGTGGGCAGTCCAGGGCTACACCTTC
TRBV6-5	TRBJ1-3	-	-	CASSYGRGGGNTIYF	TGTGCCAGCAGTTACGGTAGAGGGGGAGGAAACACCATATATTTT
TRBV7-9	TRBJ2-1	TRBD1	few	CASSLVGQGENEQFF	TGTGCCAGTAGCTTAGTCGGACAGGGGGAAAATGAGCAGTTCTTC
TRBV7-9	TRBJ2-2	-	-	CASGDLVAGELFF	TGTGCCAGCGGGGACCTGGTCGCCGGGGAGCTGTTTTTT
TRBV27	TRBJ1-4	TRBD1	many	CASSITGGREKLFF	TGTGCCAGCAGTATAACAGGGGGCCGCGAAAAACTGTTTTTT
TRBV7-8	TRBJ1-2	-	-	CASSLGIRGGYGYTF	TGTGCCAGCAGCTTAGGGATACGGGGCGGCTATGGCTACACCTTC
TRBV20-1	TRBJ2-5	-	-	CSASGQQETQYF	TGCAGTGCTAGTGGGCAGCAAGAGACCCAGTACTTC
TRBV7-2	TRBJ1-1	-	few	CASILKGRPNTEAFF	TGTGCCAGCATCCTTAAAGGCAGGCCGAACACTGAAGCTTTCTTT
TRBV11-3	TRBJ2-5	-	many	CASSLSGEETQYF	TGTGCCAGCAGCTTATCTGGGGAAGAGACCCAGTACTTC
TRBV12-3/TRBV12-4	TRBJ2-1	-	-	CASSAPDLSDNEQFF	TGTGCCAGCAGTGCCCCTGACCTTTCAGACAATGAGCAGTTCTTC
TRBV5-1	TRBJ1-1	-	few	CASSFKEGYNTEAFF	TGCGCCAGCAGCTTTAAGGAGGGGTACAACACTGAAGCTTTCTTT
TRBV7-9	TRBJ1-6	TRBD1	-	CASSLLGDRGYSPLHF	TGTGCCAGCAGCTTACTGGGGGACAGGGGGTACTCACCCCTCCACTTT
TRBV25-1	TRBJ2-7	-	many	CASLKQGAPYEQYF	TGTGCCAGTCTCAAACAGGGAGCTCCCTACGAGCAGTACTTC
TRBV7-9	TRBJ2-2	-	many	CASSAGVYTGELFF	TGTGCCAGCAGCGCGGGTGTTTACACCGGGGAGCTGTTTTTT
TRBV5-1	TRBJ1-1	TRBD1	many	CASSQNPGTVNTEAFF	TGCGCCAGCAGCCAAAACCCCGGGACAGTGAACACTGAAGCTTTCTTT
TRBV20-1	TRBJ2-1	-	many	CSARAASYNEQFF	TGCAGTGCTAGGGCAGCCTCCTACAATGAGCAGTTCTTC
TRBV12-3/TRBV12-4	TRBJ2-1	-	few	CASSPGMSSYNEQFF	TGTGCCAGCAGCCCAGGGATGAGCTCCTACAATGAGCAGTTCTTC
TRBV5-6	TRBJ1-5	-	few	CASSSSGAGQPQHF	TGTGCCAGCAGCTCTTCGGGGGCAGGTCAGCCCCAGCATTTT
TRBV12-3/TRBV12-4	TRBJ2-2	-	-	CASSEGLGAAGELFF	TGTGCCAGCAGCGAGGGACTGGGGGCCGCCGGGGAGCTGTTTTTT
TRBV4-1	TRBJ1-1	-	many	CASSQGGAEAFF	TGCGCCAGCAGCCAAGGGGGGGCTGAAGCTTTCTTT
TRBV6-4	TRBJ2-3	TRBD2	few	CASSVAGGTDTQYF	TGTGCCAGCAGTGTAGCGGGGGGGACAGATACGCAGTATTTT
TRBV28	TRBJ1-1	-	many	CASSSFRMPEVDTEAFF	TGTGCCAGCAGTTCCTTCCGTATGCCCGAGGTGGACACTGAAGCTTTCTTT
TRBV6-1	TRBJ2-5	-	-	CASSEGDRGFGTQYF	TGTGCCAGCAGTGAAGGGGACCGGGGTTTTGGGACCCAGTACTTC
TRBV5-1	TRBJ1-1	TRBD1	many	CASSEGQGLTNTEAFF	TGCGCCAGCAGCGAGGGACAGGGCCTCACGAACACTGAAGCTTTCTTT
TRBV7-2	TRBJ2-2	-	few	CASSLPGDGTRNTGELFF	TGTGCCAGCAGCTTACCGGGGGACGGGACTCGGAACACCGGGGAGCTGTTTTTT
TRBV13	TRBJ2-2	TRBD1	few	CASSFFRQGASGELFF	TGTGCCAGCAGCTTTTTTAGACAGGGGGCCTCCGGGGAGCTGTTTTTT
TRBV9	TRBJ2-3	-	many	CASSVGEGAGTDTQYF	TGTGCCAGCAGCGTAGGGGAGGGGGCCGGCACAGATACGCAGTATTTT
TRBV6-2/TRBV6-3	TRBJ1-6	TRBD1	few	CASSYRDRAGNSPLHF	TGTGCCAGCAGTTACCGGGACAGGGCCGGTAATTCACCCCTCCACTTT
TRBV12-3/TRBV12-4	TRBJ2-7	-	-	CASRIGLQAVGEQYF	TGTGCCAGCAGGATAGGACTTCAAGCCGTTGGCGAGCAGTACTTC
TRBV4-2	TRBJ2-2	-	few	CASSQDARGGTGELFF	TGTGCCAGCAGCCAAGACGCCAGGGGGGGCACCGGGGAGCTGTTTTTT
TRBV29-1	TRBJ1-1	TRBD1	-	CSVSGTGGLKNTEAFF	TGCAGCGTTTCCGGGACAGGGGGCTTAAAGAACACTGAAGCTTTCTTT
TRBV9	TRBJ2-5	TRBD1	few	CASSDATGGGETQYF	TGTGCCAGCAGTGACGCGACAGGGGGCGGAGAGACCCAGTACTTC
TRBV4-2	TRBJ2-1	TRBD1	-	CASSQALTGGSANEQFF	TGTGCCAGCAGCCAAGCCCTCACAGGGGGCAGTGCCAATGAGCAGTTCTTC
TRBV19	TRBJ2-1	TRBD1	many	CASRRRDRASLILSYNEQFF	TGTGCCAGTAGACGCCGCGACAGGGCGAGTCTTATTCTCTCCTACAATGAGCAGTTCTTC
TRBV6-1	TRBJ2-7	-	few	CASSERLLSSYEQYF	TGTGCCAGCAGTGAAAGACTCCTCAGCTCCTACGAGCAGTACTTC
TRBV10-2	TRBJ2-3	-	few	CASRTDVAWDTQYF	TGCGCCAGCAGGACTGACGTCGCCTGGGATACGCAGTATTTT
TRBV12-3/TRBV12-4	TRBJ1-1	-	many	CASTARGTEAFF	TGTGCCAGCACGGCGAGGGGGACTGAAGCTTTCTTT
TRBV29-1	TRBJ1-2	-	-	CSVEDRGFGYTF	TGCAGCGTTGAAGATCGGGGTTTTGGCTACACCTTC
TRBV11-2	TRBJ2-1	-	few	CASSLDIIGRAIRFVGDEQFF	TGTGCCAGCAGCTTAGATATCATCGGTAGGGCGATAAGGTTCGTAGGCGATGAGCAGTTCTTC
TRBV12-3/TRBV12-4	TRBJ1-1	TRBD1	few	CASRGQDIDEAFF	TGTGCCAGCAGGGGACAGGACATTGATGAAGCTTTCTTT
TRBV12-3/TRBV12-4	TRBJ2-3	TRBD2	few	CASSAVMAGGLYTQYF	TGTGCCAGCAGTGCGGTAATGGCGGGGGGATTATATACGCAGTATTTT
TRBV6-1	TRBJ2-4	TRBD2	few	CATAGGPESKNIQYF	TGTGCTACGGCGGGGGGGCCGGAGTCCAAAAACATTCAGTACTTC
TRBV4-3	TRBJ1-6	TRBD1	many	CASSQDMGDSYNSPLHF	TGCGCCAGCAGCCAAGATATGGGGGACAGCTATAATTCACCCCTCCACTTT
TRBV4-1	TRBJ2-7	-	few	CASSRTRGHEQYF	TGCGCCAGCAGCCGGACCCGGGGCCACGAGCAGTACTTC
TRBV13	TRBJ2-7	-	many	CASSFSRNEQYF	TGTGCCAGCAGCTTTTCCCGGAACGAGCAGTACTTC
TRBV20-1	TRBJ2-1	-	-	CCARDGERGQAYNEQFF	TGCTGTGCTAGAGACGGTGAGCGGGGACAGGCCTACAATGAGCAGTTCTTC
TRBV10-3	TRBJ2-3	TRBD1	-	CAISESQGVTDTQYF	TGTGCCATCAGTGAGTCACAGGGGGTTACAGATACGCAGTATTTT
TRBV7-2	TRBJ2-7	-	-	CASSLWPEQYF	TGTGCCAGCAGCTTATGGCCCGAGCAGTACTTC
TRBV6-5	TRBJ2-2	-	-	CASSYSETGRINTGELFF	TGTGCCAGCAGTTACTCCGAGACAGGCCGAATTAACACCGGGGAGCTGTTTTTT
TRBV2	TRBJ1-1	-	few	CASSDVGRRNTEAFF	TGTGCCAGCAGTGACGTAGGCAGGAGGAACACTGAAGCTTTCTTT
TRBV27	TRBJ2-2	TRBD2	many	CASSLLIAGGQGGELFF	TGTGCCAGCAGTTTACTTATAGCGGGGGGGCAAGGCGGGGAGCTGTTTTTT
TRBV9	TRBJ2-3	-	few	CASSVWGADTQYF	TGTGCCAGCAGCGTTTGGGGTGCAGATACGCAGTATTTT
TRBV9	TRBJ2-5	TRBD1	few	CASSVDTDRDDETQYF	TGTGCCAGCAGCGTAGACACGGACAGGGACGATGAGACCCAGTACTTC
TRBV20-1	TRBJ1-1	-	many	CSARDVGHTEAFF	TGCAGTGCTAGAGATGTGGGCCACACTGAAGCTTTCTTT
TRBV11-2	TRBJ2-5	TRBD2	few	CASSHPGGGQETQYF	TGTGCCAGCAGCCACCCGGGGGGTGGCCAAGAGACCCAGTACTTC
TRBV4-2	TRBJ2-7	-	-	CASSEARLVSEQYF	TGTGCCAGCAGCGAGGCCCGACTGGTCTCCGAGCAGTACTTC
TRBV6-1	TRBJ2-3	-	few	CASSLGMVTQYF	TGTGCCAGCTCCCTCGGAATGGTTACGCAGTATTTT